Below, one T cell receptor beta chain is given with its context. The antigen is undetermined. The CDR3 runs 15 residues. Germline V gene data show CDR1 as MNHNS and CDR2 as SASEGT. The trim removed 6 bases at V and 5 bases at J, leaving 10 bases unmatched. The time point is: newly diagnosed GD, antithyroid drugs for less than 3 months. Preparation of the TCR library used RNA extracted from PBMCs. This sample is drawn from a study of regulatory T cells in long-lasting Graves disease. Broader study findings: Under persistent disease, TRBV28, TRBJ1-2 and TRBJ2-5 were used preferentially. Those with persistent disease had in common more public clonotypes (more than 2,500) than new patients (about 970).

Arm-PCR of CDR3 regions with iRepertoire HTBI primers generated TCR beta libraries. TCRdb used MiXCR to reprocess the multiplex PCR reads, holding one entry per CDR3 protein. The sample has about 530,000 distinct CDR3 sequences; 16% are singletons. These data also formed part of another study, on T cells in Graves' hyperthyroidism and ophthalmopathy.

Material: peripheral blood mononuclear cells (PBMCs), obtained at new diagnosis, from a patient treated with antithyroid drugs. This receptor was obtained from a woman aged 35-60 years with Graves disease. V and J are TRBV6-1 and TRBJ1-5, with 7 bases lining up with TRBD1. This CDR3 reads CASSPRGRGDQPQHF. CDR3 sequence (DNA): TGTGCCAGCAGCCCACGGGGCAGGGGGGATCAGCCCCAGCATTTT.